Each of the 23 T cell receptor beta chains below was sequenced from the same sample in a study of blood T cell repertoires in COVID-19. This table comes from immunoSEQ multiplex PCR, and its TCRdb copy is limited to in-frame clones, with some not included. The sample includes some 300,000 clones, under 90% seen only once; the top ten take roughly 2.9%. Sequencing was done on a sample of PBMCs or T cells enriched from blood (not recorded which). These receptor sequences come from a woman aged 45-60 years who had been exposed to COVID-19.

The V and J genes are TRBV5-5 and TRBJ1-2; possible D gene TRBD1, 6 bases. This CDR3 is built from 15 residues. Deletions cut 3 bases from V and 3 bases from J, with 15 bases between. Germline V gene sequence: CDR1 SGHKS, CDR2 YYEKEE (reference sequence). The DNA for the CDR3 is TGTGCCAGCAGCTCCGGACAGCTACAACACTATGGCTACACCTTC. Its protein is CASSSGQLQHYGYTF.

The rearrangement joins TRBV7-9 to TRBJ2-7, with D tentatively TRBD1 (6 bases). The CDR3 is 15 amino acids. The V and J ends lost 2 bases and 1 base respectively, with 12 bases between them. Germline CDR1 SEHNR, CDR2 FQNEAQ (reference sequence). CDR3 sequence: CASSLRAGDSYEQYF. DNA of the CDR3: TGTGCCAGCAGCTTAAGAGCAGGGGATTCCTACGAGCAGTACTTC.

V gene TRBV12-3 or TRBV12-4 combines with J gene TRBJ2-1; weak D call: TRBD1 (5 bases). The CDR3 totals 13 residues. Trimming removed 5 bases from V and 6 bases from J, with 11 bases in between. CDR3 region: CASSARVANEQFF. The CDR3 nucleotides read TGTGCCAGCAGTGCCAGGGTCGCCAATGAGCAGTTCTTC.

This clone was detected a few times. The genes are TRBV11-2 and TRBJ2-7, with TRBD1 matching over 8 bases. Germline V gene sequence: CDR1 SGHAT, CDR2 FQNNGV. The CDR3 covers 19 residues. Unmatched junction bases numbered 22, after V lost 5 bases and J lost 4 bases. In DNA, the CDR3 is TGTGCCAGCAGCGGCCGGGACAGGAGGCCCCCCCAACCCTTTTACGAGCAGTACTTC. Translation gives CASSGRDRRPPQPFYEQYF.

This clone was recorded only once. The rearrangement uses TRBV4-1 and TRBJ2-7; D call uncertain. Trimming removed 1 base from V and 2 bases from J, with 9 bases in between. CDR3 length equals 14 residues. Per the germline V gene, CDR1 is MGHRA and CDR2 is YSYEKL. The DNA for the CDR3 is TGCGCCAGCAGCCAAGTACAGAAGACCTACGAGCAGTACTTC. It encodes CASSQVQKTYEQYF.

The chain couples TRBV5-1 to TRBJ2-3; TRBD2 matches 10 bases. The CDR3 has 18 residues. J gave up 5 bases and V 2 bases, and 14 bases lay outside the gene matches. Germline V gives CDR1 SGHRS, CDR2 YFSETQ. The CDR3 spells CASSFRPRSGGALDTQYF. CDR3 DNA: TGCGCCAGCAGCTTTCGCCCCCGGAGCGGGGGGGCCCTAGATACGCAGTATTTT.

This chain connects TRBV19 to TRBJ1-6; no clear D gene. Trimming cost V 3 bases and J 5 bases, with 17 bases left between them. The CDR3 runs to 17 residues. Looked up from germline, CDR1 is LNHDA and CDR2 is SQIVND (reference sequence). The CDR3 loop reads CASSIPGRPLNNSPLHF. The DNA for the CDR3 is TGTGCCAGTAGTATTCCGGGAAGGCCCCTTAATAATTCACCCCTCCACTTT.

The CDR3 is CASSLWASPSSYNEQFF. The CDR3 DNA sequence: TGCGCCAGCAGCTTGTGGGCTTCCCCCAGCTCCTACAATGAGCAGTTCTTC. V gene TRBV5-1 combines with J gene TRBJ2-1; D is unclear. CDR1 SGHRS and CDR2 YFSETQ come from the germline V gene. CDR3 length equals 17 residues. Trimming cost V 1 base and J 0 bases, with 14 bases left between them.

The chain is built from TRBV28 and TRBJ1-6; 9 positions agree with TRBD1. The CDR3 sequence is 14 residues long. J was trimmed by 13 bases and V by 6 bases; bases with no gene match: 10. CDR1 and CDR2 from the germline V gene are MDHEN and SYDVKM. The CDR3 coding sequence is TGTGCCAGCAGCCAAGACAGGGGGTTAGGTCCCCTCCACTTT. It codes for CASSQDRGLGPLHF.

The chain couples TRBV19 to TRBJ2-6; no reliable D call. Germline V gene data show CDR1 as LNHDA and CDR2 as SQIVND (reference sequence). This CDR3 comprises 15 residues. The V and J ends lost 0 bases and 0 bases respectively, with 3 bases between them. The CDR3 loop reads CASSIDNSGANVLTF. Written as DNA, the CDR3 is TGTGCCAGTAGTATAGACAACTCTGGGGCCAACGTCCTGACTTTC.

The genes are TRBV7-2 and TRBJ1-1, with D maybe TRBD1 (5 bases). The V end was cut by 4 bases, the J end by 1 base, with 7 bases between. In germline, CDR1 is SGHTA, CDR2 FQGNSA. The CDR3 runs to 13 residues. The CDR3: CASSSGQNTEAFF. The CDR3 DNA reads TGTGCCAGCAGCTCCGGACAGAACACTGAAGCTTTCTTT.

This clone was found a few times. CDR3 nucleotides: TGTGCCAGCAGTTGGTGGGGGGGCCCCCGAGAGACCCAGTACTTC. It translates to CASSWWGGPRETQYF. The gene calls are TRBV27 and TRBJ2-5; D may be TRBD2 (7 bases). The CDR3 loop spans 15 amino acids. Germline loops: CDR1 MNHEY, CDR2 SMNVEV (reference sequence). Trimming removed 4 bases at V and 4 bases at J, with 16 bases between.

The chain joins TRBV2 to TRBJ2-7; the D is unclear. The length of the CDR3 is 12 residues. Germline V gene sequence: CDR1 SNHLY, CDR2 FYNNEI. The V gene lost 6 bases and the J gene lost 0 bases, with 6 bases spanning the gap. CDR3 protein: CASSPSSYEQYF. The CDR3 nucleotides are TGTGCCAGCAGCCCTAGCTCCTACGAGCAGTACTTC.

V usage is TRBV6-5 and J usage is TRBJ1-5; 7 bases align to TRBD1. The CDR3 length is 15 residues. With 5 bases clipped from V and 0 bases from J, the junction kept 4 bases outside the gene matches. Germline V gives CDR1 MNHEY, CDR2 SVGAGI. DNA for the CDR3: TGTGCCAGCAGTCCGGGACAGACTAGCAATCAGCCCCAGCATTTT. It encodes CASSPGQTSNQPQHF.

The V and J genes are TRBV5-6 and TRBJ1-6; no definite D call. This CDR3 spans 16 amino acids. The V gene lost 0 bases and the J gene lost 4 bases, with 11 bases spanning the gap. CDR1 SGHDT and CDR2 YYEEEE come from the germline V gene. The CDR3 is CASSLGTLKYNSPLHF. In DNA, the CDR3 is TGTGCCAGCAGCTTGGGGACTTTGAAATATAATTCACCCCTCCACTTT.

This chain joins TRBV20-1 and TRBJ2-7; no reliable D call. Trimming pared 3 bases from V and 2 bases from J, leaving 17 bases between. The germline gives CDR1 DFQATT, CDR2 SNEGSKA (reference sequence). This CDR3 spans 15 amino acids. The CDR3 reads CSASVGVGSPYEQYF. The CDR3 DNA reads TGCAGTGCTAGTGTTGGTGTGGGCAGCCCCTACGAGCAGTACTTC.

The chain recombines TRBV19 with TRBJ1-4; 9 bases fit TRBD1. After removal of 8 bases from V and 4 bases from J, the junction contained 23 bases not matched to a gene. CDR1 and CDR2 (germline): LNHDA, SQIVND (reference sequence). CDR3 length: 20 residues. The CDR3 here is CASSLPPGTGRKLNNEKLFF. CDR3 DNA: TGTGCCAGTTCTCTCCCACCCGGGACAGGGAGGAAGCTAAATAATGAAAAACTGTTTTTT.

CDR3 sequence reads: CASSEALLRGETQYF. CDR3 nucleotides: TGTGCCAGCAGTGAAGCGCTTCTGCGTGGTGAGACCCAGTACTTC. This chain connects TRBV2 to TRBJ2-5, with no clear D. The V and J ends lost 0 bases and 5 bases respectively, with 13 bases between them. Germline V gene lookup returns CDR1 SNHLY and CDR2 FYNNEI. The length of the CDR3 is 15 residues.

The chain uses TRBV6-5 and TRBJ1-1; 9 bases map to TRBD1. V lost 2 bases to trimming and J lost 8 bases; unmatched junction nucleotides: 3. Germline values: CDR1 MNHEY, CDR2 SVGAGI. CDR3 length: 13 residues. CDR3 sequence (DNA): TGTGCCAGCAGTTACGGACAGGGGTCCGAAGCTTTCTTT. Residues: CASSYGQGSEAFF.

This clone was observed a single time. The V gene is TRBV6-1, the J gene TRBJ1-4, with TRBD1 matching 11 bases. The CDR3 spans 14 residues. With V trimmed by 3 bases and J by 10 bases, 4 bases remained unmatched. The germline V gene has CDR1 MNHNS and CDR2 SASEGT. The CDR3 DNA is TGTGCCAGCAGTGAGGACAGGGGGCGCGGAAAACTGTTTTTT. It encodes CASSEDRGRGKLFF.

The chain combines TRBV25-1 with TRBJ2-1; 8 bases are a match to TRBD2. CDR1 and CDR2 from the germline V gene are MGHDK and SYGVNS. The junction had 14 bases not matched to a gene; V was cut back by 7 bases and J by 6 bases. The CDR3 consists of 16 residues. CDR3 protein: CASTPGAGGILNEQFF. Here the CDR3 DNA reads TGTGCCAGCACCCCTGGGGCGGGGGGAATTCTCAATGAGCAGTTCTTC.

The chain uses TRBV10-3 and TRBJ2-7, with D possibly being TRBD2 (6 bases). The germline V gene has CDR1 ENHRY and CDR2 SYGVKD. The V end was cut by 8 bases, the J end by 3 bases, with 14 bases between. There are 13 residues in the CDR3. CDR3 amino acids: CAIQPGLIYEQYF. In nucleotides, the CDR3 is TGTGCCATCCAACCGGGACTCATCTACGAGCAGTACTTC.

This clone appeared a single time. CDR3 nucleotide sequence: TGCGCCAGCAGCCTAAGGACTACGTGGAACACCGGGGAGCTGTTTTTT. Amino acids: CASSLRTTWNTGELFF. The chain uses TRBV4-1 and TRBJ2-2, with a tentative D call TRBD2 (6 bases). Germline-derived CDR1 and CDR2 are MGHRA and YSYEKL. V was cut by 4 bases and J by 1 base, with 13 bases left in between. This CDR3 spans 16 amino acids.